This TCR beta chain was sequenced during a study of PD-1 blockade in classical Hodgkin lymphoma. Study-wide results and caveats: According to reports, newly diagnosed patients had lower baseline TCR diversity than healthy donors, and relapsed/refractory patients had lower baseline TCR diversity still.

Sequenced by immunoSEQ multiplex PCR; TCRdb stores in-frame clones only, minus some. Of thousands of clones in the sample, about 87% were seen once. The ends were cut back, 2 bases at V and 0 bases at J, with 8 bases in the middle. CDR3 length: 14 residues. Germline values: CDR1 SGHVS, CDR2 FQNEAQ. Concerning this clone: Its antigen is undetermined.

Relapse after autologous stem cell transplantation occurred in every patient, and brentuximab vedotin exposure varied. Thawed PBMCs were the source of CD4+ T cells, purified by magnetic negative selection. The input for sequencing was CD4+ T cells from blood, taken at baseline. The TCR was taken from a human donor with classical Hodgkin lymphoma. The V and J genes are TRBV7-8 and TRBJ2-7; D unresolved. CDR3 in amino acids: CASSLFGSSYEQYF. CDR3 nucleotide sequence: TGTGCCAGCAGCTTATTCGGAAGCTCCTACGAGCAGTACTTC.